The following is a T cell receptor beta chain sequence with its context. Its antigen is not known. This record belongs to a study of OX40 agonist ivuxolimab in advanced cancers. Study overall: Males comprised 75% to 90% of the group, whose mean age was approximately 60 years (range about 23 to 80). Overall study findings and caveats: Expanded peripheral T cells had an undetermined antigen specificity. Average numbers of expanded clones were greater in CD8+ T cells than in CD4+.

The V end lost 0 bases, the J end lost 0 bases, and 9 bases lay between the germline ends. This CDR3 is 15 amino acids long. Germline-derived CDR1 and CDR2 are LGHNA and YSLEER. Some clones are missing from TCRdb's copy, which holds only in-frame ones; the method was immunoSEQ multiplex PCR. The table records some 60,000 clones, about 94% of them present only once. On cycle 4 day 1 and cycle 7 day 1, as well as at baseline, blood was sampled. The clonotype originates from an adult with an advanced solid tumor such as melanoma, head and neck, liver or kidney cancer. The sample here was CD4+ or CD8+ T cells sorted from blood, taken in a trial of the OX40 agonist ivuxolimab. V is TRBV4-3 and J is TRBJ2-7; perhaps D is TRBD1 or TRBD2 (6 bases each). The CDR3 bases are TGCGCCAGCAGCCAAGAGGGGGGCCCCTCCTACGAGCAGTACTTC. This codes for CASSQEGGPSYEQYF.